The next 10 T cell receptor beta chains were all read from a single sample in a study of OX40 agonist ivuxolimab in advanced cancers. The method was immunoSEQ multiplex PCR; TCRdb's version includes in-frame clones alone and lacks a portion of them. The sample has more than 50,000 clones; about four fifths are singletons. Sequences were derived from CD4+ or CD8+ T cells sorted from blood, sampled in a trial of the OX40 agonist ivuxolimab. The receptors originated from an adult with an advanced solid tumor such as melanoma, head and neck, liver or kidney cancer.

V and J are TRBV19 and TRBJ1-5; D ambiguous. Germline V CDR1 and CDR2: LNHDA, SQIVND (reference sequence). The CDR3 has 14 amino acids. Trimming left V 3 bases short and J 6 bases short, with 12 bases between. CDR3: CASSIPNGGQPQHF. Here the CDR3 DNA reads TGTGCCAGTAGTATCCCTAATGGAGGTCAGCCCCAGCATTTT.

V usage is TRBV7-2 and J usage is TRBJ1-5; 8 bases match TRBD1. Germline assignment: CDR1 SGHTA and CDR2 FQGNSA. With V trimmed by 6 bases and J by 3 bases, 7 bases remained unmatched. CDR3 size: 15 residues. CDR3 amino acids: CASRGGTGVNQPQHF. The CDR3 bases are TGTGCCAGCAGAGGTGGGACAGGAGTCAATCAGCCCCAGCATTTT.

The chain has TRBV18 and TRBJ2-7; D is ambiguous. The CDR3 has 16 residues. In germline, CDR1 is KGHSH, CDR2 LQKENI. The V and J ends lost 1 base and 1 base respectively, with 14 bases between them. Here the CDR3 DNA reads TGTGCCAGCTCACCACTTTCATTGACAAATTCCTACGAGCAGTACTTC. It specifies CASSPLSLTNSYEQYF.

CDR3 in DNA: TGTGCCAGTAGTTCAAGCAGGGAGGACACTGAAGCTTTCTTT. It yields the protein CASSSSREDTEAFF. The chain joins TRBV19 to TRBJ1-1; the D gene is possibly TRBD1 (5 bases). The V gene's germline CDR1 is LNHDA and CDR2 SQIVND (reference sequence). CDR3 length: 14 amino acids. V lost 5 bases to trimming and J lost 3 bases, with 13 bases between them.

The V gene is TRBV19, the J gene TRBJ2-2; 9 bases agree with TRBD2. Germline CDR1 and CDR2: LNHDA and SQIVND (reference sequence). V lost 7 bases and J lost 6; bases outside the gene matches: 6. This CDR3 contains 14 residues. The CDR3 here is CASKKREASGELFF. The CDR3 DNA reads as TGTGCCAGTAAAAAGCGGGAGGCGTCCGGGGAGCTGTTTTTT.

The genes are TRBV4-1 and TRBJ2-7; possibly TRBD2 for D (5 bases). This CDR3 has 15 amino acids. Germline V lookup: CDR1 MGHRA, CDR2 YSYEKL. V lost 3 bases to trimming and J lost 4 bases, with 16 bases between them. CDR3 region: CASSQGEGPGYEQYF. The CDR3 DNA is TGCGCCAGCAGCCAGGGTGAGGGCCCCGGGTACGAGCAGTACTTC.

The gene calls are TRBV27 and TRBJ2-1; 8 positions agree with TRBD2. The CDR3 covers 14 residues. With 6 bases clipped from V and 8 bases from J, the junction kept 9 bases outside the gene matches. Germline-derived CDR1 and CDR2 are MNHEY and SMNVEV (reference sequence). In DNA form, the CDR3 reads TGTGCCAGCAGAAAGGCGGGAGGAGGCTATGAGCAGTTCTTC. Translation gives CASRKAGGGYEQFF.

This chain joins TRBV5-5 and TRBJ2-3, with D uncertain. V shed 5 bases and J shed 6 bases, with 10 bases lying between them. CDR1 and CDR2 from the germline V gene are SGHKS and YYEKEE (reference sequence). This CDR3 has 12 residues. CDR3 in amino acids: CASRGYSDTQYF. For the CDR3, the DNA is TGTGCCAGCAGAGGGTACAGCGATACGCAGTATTTT.

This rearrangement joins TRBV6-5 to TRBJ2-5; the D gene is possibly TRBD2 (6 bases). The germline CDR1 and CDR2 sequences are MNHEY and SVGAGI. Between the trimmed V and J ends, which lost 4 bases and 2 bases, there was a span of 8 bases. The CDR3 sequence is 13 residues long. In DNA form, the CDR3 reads TGTGCCAGCAGTTTGGGACTTCAAGAGACCCAGTACTTC. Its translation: CASSLGLQETQYF.

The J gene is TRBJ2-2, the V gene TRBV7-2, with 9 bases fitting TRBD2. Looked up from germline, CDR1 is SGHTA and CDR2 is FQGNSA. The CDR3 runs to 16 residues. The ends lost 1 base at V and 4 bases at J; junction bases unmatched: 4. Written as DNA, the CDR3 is TGTGCCAGCAGCTTAGGAGCGGGGGGAGGCACCGGGGAGCTGTTTTTT. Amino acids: CASSLGAGGGTGELFF.